Listed below are T cell receptor beta chains from one sample, sequenced in a study of blood T cell repertoires in COVID-19. TCRdb keeps only in-frame clones here, not all; method: immunoSEQ multiplex PCR. The sample includes 250,000 to 400,000 clones, about nine tenths of them seen just once. The specimen was peripheral blood. The receptors originated from a man aged 50-60 years with active or convalescent COVID-19. The CDR3 runs from the conserved cysteine through the conserved F or W. The D gene is left open where the match is weak. Not all rows give a size; the values are once, few, many and, for expanded clones, a class.

J gene: TRBJ2-3; clone size: NA; CDR3 length: 15; D gene: TRBD2; V gene: TRBV28; CDR3 DNA: TGTGCCAGCAGTTTAGGCGGGAGGGAAGTGGATACGCAGTATTTT; CDR3 protein: CASSLGGREVDTQYF
J gene: TRBJ2-7; clone size: NA; CDR3 length: 15; D gene: TRBD2; V gene: TRBV11-2; CDR3 DNA: TGTGCCAGCAGCTTCCCTGAGCGGGGAGTTTACGAGCAGTACTTC; CDR3 protein: CASSFPERGVYEQYF
J gene: TRBJ2-1; clone size: NA; CDR3 length: 16; D gene: NA; V gene: TRBV28; CDR3 DNA: TGTGCCAGCAGTTCCTTCTCCAGGGGAGAGTTGGATGAGCAGTTCTTC; CDR3 protein: CASSSFSRGELDEQFF
J gene: TRBJ1-1; clone size: NA; CDR3 length: 17; D gene: NA; V gene: TRBV2; CDR3 DNA: TGTGCCAGCAGTGAGAGCCCTCCGGGAAGCGGGAACACTGAAGCTTTCTTT; CDR3 protein: CASSESPPGSGNTEAFF
J gene: TRBJ1-2; clone size: NA; CDR3 length: 16; D gene: NA; V gene: TRBV9; CDR3 DNA: TGTGCCAGCAGCGTGCACTACAGGGACCCCGGGGATGGCTACACCTTC; CDR3 protein: CASSVHYRDPGDGYTF
J gene: TRBJ1-1; clone size: once; CDR3 length: 16; D gene: TRBD1; V gene: TRBV5-6; CDR3 DNA: TGTGCCAGCAGCTTGGGCAGTCCTTCAGGGGGCACTGAAGCTTTCTTT; CDR3 protein: CASSLGSPSGGTEAFF
J gene: TRBJ2-1; clone size: NA; CDR3 length: 16; D gene: TRBD2; V gene: TRBV7-2; CDR3 DNA: TGTGCCAGCAGCTTCTCTAGCGGAGCCACCTACAATGAGCAGTTCTTC; CDR3 protein: CASSFSSGATYNEQFF
J gene: TRBJ2-2; clone size: NA; CDR3 length: 16; D gene: TRBD2; V gene: TRBV7-2; CDR3 DNA: TGTGCCAGCAGCTCCCAGGGAGGGAGTGAGACCGGGGAGCTGTTTTTT; CDR3 protein: CASSSQGGSETGELFF
J gene: TRBJ1-2; clone size: NA; CDR3 length: 16; D gene: TRBD1; V gene: TRBV6-6; CDR3 DNA: TGTGCCAGCAGTTACCTGGGGACAGGGATAGGGTATGGCTACACCTTC; CDR3 protein: CASSYLGTGIGYGYTF
J gene: TRBJ2-1; clone size: once; CDR3 length: 14; D gene: TRBD2; V gene: TRBV25-1; CDR3 DNA: TGTGCCAGCAGTGGAGCGGGAGGGCCTCTTGAGCAGTTCTTC; CDR3 protein: CASSGAGGPLEQFF
J gene: TRBJ2-3; clone size: once; CDR3 length: 14; D gene: NA; V gene: TRBV7-2; CDR3 DNA: TGTGCCAGCAGCTTAGCGGGGGCGATAGATACGCAGTATTTT; CDR3 protein: CASSLAGAIDTQYF
J gene: TRBJ2-7; clone size: NA; CDR3 length: 13; D gene: NA; V gene: TRBV13; CDR3 DNA: TGTGCCAGCAGCTTGGGAGGGGGAGAGGAGCAGTACTTC; CDR3 protein: CASSLGGGEEQYF
J gene: TRBJ1-3; clone size: NA; CDR3 length: 16; D gene: NA; V gene: TRBV9; CDR3 DNA: TGTGCCAGCAGCGAGAACAGGCAAAGCTCTGGAAACACCATATATTTT; CDR3 protein: CASSENRQSSGNTIYF
J gene: TRBJ1-2; clone size: NA; CDR3 length: 14; D gene: TRBD1; V gene: TRBV7-2; CDR3 DNA: TGTGCCAGCAGAGAACAGGGGGCTGTTTTTGGCTACACCTTC; CDR3 protein: CASREQGAVFGYTF
J gene: TRBJ2-1; clone size: NA; CDR3 length: 13; D gene: NA; V gene: TRBV5-1; CDR3 DNA: TGCGCCAGCAGCTTGGGACACGGCAATGAGCAGTTCTTC; CDR3 protein: CASSLGHGNEQFF
J gene: TRBJ1-5; clone size: NA; CDR3 length: 15; D gene: NA; V gene: TRBV2; CDR3 DNA: TGTGCCAGCAGTGAAAGAATCAGGGCTGATCAGCCCCAGCATTTT; CDR3 protein: CASSERIRADQPQHF
J gene: TRBJ1-2; clone size: NA; CDR3 length: 13; D gene: NA; V gene: TRBV7-9; CDR3 DNA: TGTGCCAGCAGCTCCACCCCAGGGTATGGCTACACCTTC; CDR3 protein: CASSSTPGYGYTF
J gene: TRBJ1-4; clone size: NA; CDR3 length: 17; D gene: NA; V gene: TRBV19; CDR3 DNA: TGTGCCAGTAGTAAACCGGGGGGCCGGTTTACTAATGAAAAACTGTTTTTT; CDR3 protein: CASSKPGGRFTNEKLFF
J gene: TRBJ2-3; clone size: NA; CDR3 length: 16; D gene: TRBD1; V gene: TRBV25-1; CDR3 DNA: TGTGCCAGCAGTGAAGTCAGGGACAGACGCACAGATACGCAGTATTTT; CDR3 protein: CASSEVRDRRTDTQYF
J gene: TRBJ2-7; clone size: NA; CDR3 length: 14; D gene: NA; V gene: TRBV6-5; CDR3 DNA: TGTGCCAGCAGTTACGGCGGGGCGGCCTACGAGCAGTACTTC; CDR3 protein: CASSYGGAAYEQYF
J gene: TRBJ2-5; clone size: NA; CDR3 length: 12; D gene: TRBD1; V gene: TRBV30; CDR3 DNA: TGTGCCTGGGGGGACAGCCAAGAGACCCAGTACTTC; CDR3 protein: CAWGDSQETQYF
J gene: TRBJ1-5; clone size: NA; CDR3 length: 15; D gene: NA; V gene: TRBV15; CDR3 DNA: TGTGCCACCAGCAGAGACCGGGATTTGAGTCAGCCCCAGCATTTT; CDR3 protein: CATSRDRDLSQPQHF
J gene: TRBJ2-5; clone size: NA; CDR3 length: 14; D gene: NA; V gene: TRBV6-6; CDR3 DNA: TGTGCCAGCAAGAGCCCCCTAGACCAAGAGACCCAGTACTTC; CDR3 protein: CASKSPLDQETQYF
J gene: TRBJ2-7; clone size: NA; CDR3 length: 14; D gene: NA; V gene: TRBV9; CDR3 DNA: TGTGCCAGCAGCGTAGTGTCAGGGTCTGGCGAGCAGTACTTC; CDR3 protein: CASSVVSGSGEQYF
J gene: TRBJ2-5; clone size: NA; CDR3 length: 16; D gene: NA; V gene: TRBV6-5; CDR3 DNA: TGTGCCAGCAGTTACTCGAGGCAGGGCCGAAGGGGGACCCAGTACTTC; CDR3 protein: CASSYSRQGRRGTQYF
J gene: TRBJ1-2; clone size: NA; CDR3 length: 17; D gene: NA; V gene: TRBV28; CDR3 DNA: TGTGCCAGCAGTTCTAACATCCTCGACGGCGACATCCATGGCTACACCTTC; CDR3 protein: CASSSNILDGDIHGYTF
J gene: TRBJ1-6; clone size: NA; CDR3 length: 15; D gene: TRBD1; V gene: TRBV2; CDR3 DNA: TGTGCCAGCAGTTTACAGGGGGCGCCTGATTCACCCCTCCACTTT; CDR3 protein: CASSLQGAPDSPLHF
J gene: TRBJ1-4; clone size: NA; CDR3 length: 14; D gene: NA; V gene: TRBV7-9; CDR3 DNA: TGTGCCAGCAGCCCCGGAGAGGGGGATGAAAAACTGTTTTTT; CDR3 protein: CASSPGEGDEKLFF
J gene: TRBJ1-5; clone size: few; CDR3 length: 14; D gene: NA; V gene: TRBV6-2/TRBV6-3; CDR3 DNA: TGTGCCAGCAGTCCCTATCATCAATATCAGCCCCAGCATTTT; CDR3 protein: CASSPYHQYQPQHF
J gene: TRBJ1-3; clone size: NA; CDR3 length: 15; D gene: NA; V gene: TRBV11-2; CDR3 DNA: TGTGCCAGCAGCCCATACAGCACCTCTGGAAACACCATATATTTT; CDR3 protein: CASSPYSTSGNTIYF
J gene: TRBJ2-5; clone size: NA; CDR3 length: 15; D gene: TRBD2; V gene: TRBV3-1/TRBV3-2; CDR3 DNA: TGTGCCAGCAGCCATCAACCCGGGACTAGCGAGACCCAGTACTTC; CDR3 protein: CASSHQPGTSETQYF
J gene: TRBJ1-2; clone size: NA; CDR3 length: 12; D gene: NA; V gene: TRBV5-5; CDR3 DNA: TGTGCCAGCAGCCCTGACAGCTATGGCTACACCTTC; CDR3 protein: CASSPDSYGYTF
J gene: TRBJ2-1; clone size: NA; CDR3 length: 18; D gene: TRBD2; V gene: TRBV11-2; CDR3 DNA: TGTGCCAGCAGCTTCAGGACTAGCGGGAGGAAGTCCTACAATGAGCAGTTCTTC; CDR3 protein: CASSFRTSGRKSYNEQFF
J gene: TRBJ2-5; clone size: NA; CDR3 length: 13; D gene: TRBD2; V gene: TRBV5-5; CDR3 DNA: TGTGCCAGCAGCTTTGGAGCGGGGGAGACCCAGTACTTC; CDR3 protein: CASSFGAGETQYF
J gene: TRBJ2-3; clone size: NA; CDR3 length: 17; D gene: TRBD2; V gene: TRBV28; CDR3 DNA: TGTGCCAGCAGGCGATTCGGACTAGCGGGAGGCACAGATACGCAGTATTTT; CDR3 protein: CASRRFGLAGGTDTQYF